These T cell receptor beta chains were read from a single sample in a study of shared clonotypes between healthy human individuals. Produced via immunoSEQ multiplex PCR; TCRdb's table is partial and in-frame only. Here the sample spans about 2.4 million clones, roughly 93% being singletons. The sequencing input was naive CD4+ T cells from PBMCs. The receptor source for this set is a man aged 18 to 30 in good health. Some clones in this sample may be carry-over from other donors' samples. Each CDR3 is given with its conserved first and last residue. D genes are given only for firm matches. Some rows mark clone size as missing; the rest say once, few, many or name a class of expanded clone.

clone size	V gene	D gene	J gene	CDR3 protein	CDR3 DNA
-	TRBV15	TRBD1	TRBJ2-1	CATRAPGQAYNEQFF	TGTGCCACCAGAGCCCCCGGACAGGCCTACAATGAGCAGTTCTTC
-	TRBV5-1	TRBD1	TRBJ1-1	CASSLLKRQGEVTEAFF	TGCGCCAGCAGCTTGTTAAAGAGACAGGGGGAGGTCACTGAAGCTTTCTTT
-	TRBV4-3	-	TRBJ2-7	CASSQSPGTYEQYF	TGCGCCAGCAGCCAATCACCCGGGACCTACGAGCAGTACTTC
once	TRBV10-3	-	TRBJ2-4	CAISESGELAKNIQYF	TGTGCCATCAGTGAGTCGGGGGAGTTAGCCAAAAACATTCAGTACTTC
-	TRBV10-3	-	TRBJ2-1	CAISDIGTTPFF	TGTGCCATCAGTGATATCGGGACCACCCCGTTCTTC
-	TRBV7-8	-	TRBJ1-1	CASSPGAWDTEAFF	TGTGCCAGCAGCCCGGGGGCCTGGGACACTGAAGCTTTCTTT
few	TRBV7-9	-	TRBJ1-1	CASSLGVGNTEAFF	TGTGCCAGCAGCTTAGGTGTGGGGAACACTGAAGCTTTCTTT
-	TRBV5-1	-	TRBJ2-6	CASSLEQGYVLTF	TGCGCCAGCAGCTTGGAGCAGGGTTACGTCCTGACTTTC
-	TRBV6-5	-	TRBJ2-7	CASSYSPERISGEQYF	TGTGCCAGCAGTTACTCCCCAGAGAGGATCTCCGGCGAGCAGTACTTC
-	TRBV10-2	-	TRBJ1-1	CASSEPGRSAFF	TGCGCCAGCAGTGAGCCGGGGCGGTCGGCTTTCTTT
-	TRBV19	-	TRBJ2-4	CASSIRGFGGIQYF	TGTGCCAGTAGTATCAGAGGATTTGGCGGCATTCAGTACTTC
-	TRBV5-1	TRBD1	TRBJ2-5	CASSPGTGGGETQYF	TGCGCCAGCAGCCCGGGGACAGGGGGAGGGGAGACCCAGTACTTC
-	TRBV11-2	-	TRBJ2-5	CASSFGSGETQYF	TGTGCCAGCAGCTTCGGGTCGGGGGAGACCCAGTACTTC
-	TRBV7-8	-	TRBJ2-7	CASSLYPEKPSREQYF	TGTGCCAGCAGCTTATATCCAGAAAAGCCCTCTCGGGAGCAGTACTTC
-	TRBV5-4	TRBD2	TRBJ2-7	CASSSRTSGRDEQYF	TGTGCCAGCAGCTCGAGGACTAGCGGGAGGGATGAGCAGTACTTC
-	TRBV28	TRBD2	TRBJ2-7	CASSLGGGNPYEQYF	TGTGCCAGCAGTTTAGGCGGGGGGAACCCCTACGAGCAGTACTTC
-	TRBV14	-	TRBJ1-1	CASSQRMGNTEAFF	TGTGCCAGCAGCCAACGAATGGGGAACACTGAAGCTTTCTTT
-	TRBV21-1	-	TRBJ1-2	CASSLGLGAQLFDYGYTF	TGTGCCAGCAGCCTAGGGTTAGGGGCACAGCTTTTCGACTATGGCTACACCTTC
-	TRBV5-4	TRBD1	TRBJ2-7	CASSLGDRGLGEQYF	TGTGCCAGCAGCTTGGGAGACAGGGGACTCGGCGAGCAGTACTTC
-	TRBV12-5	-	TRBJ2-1	CASGLEYVRGSYNEQFF	TGTGCTAGTGGTTTGGAATACGTGAGGGGTTCCTACAATGAGCAGTTCTTC
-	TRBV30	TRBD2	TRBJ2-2	CAWSVRLTSGGAGELFF	TGTGCCTGGAGTGTACGGCTTACTAGCGGGGGGGCCGGGGAGCTGTTTTTT
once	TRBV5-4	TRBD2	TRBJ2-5	CASTWGLGLGQETQYF	TGTGCCAGCACCTGGGGTCTGGGACTAGGACAAGAGACCCAGTACTTC
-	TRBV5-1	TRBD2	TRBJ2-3	CASSPSGRVTDTQYF	TGCGCCAGCAGCCCTAGCGGGAGGGTTACAGATACGCAGTATTTT
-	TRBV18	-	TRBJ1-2	CASSPSHGPAGYTF	TGTGCCAGCTCACCGTCTCACGGTCCCGCGGGCTACACCTTC
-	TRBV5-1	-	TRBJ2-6	CASSPDTGANVLTF	TGCGCCAGCAGCCCGGACACCGGGGCCAACGTCCTGACTTTC
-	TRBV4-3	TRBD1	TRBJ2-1	CASSQGQGGPEQFF	TGCGCCAGCAGCCAAGGACAAGGGGGCCCTGAGCAGTTCTTC
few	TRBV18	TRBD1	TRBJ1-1	CASSPGQGSSEAFF	TGTGCCAGCTCGCCGGGACAGGGATCTTCTGAAGCTTTCTTT
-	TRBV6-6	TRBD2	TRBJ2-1	CASSYSNLAGGEQFF	TGTGCCAGCAGTTACTCGAACCTAGCGGGAGGCGAGCAGTTCTTC
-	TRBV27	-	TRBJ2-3	CADMEHPITDTQYF	TGTGCCGATATGGAGCATCCCATCACAGATACGCAGTATTTT
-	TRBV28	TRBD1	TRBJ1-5	CASSPIRDRGRAGNQPQHF	TGTGCCAGCAGTCCCATCCGGGACAGAGGGAGAGCGGGCAATCAGCCCCAGCATTTT
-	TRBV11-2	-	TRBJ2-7	CASSSLSGRRAYEQYF	TGTGCCAGCAGCTCTTTGTCTGGGCGGAGAGCCTACGAGCAGTACTTC
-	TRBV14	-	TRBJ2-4	CASSQVSGTPAKNIQYF	TGTGCCAGCAGCCAAGTTTCGGGTACTCCGGCCAAAAACATTCAGTACTTC
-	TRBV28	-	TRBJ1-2	CASSLVTVQHGYTF	TGTGCCAGCAGTTTGGTAACAGTTCAGCATGGCTACACCTTC
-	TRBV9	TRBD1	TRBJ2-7	CASSSTWDSTYEQYF	TGTGCCAGCAGCTCGACGTGGGACAGTACCTACGAGCAGTACTTC
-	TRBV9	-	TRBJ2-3	CASSPRRSYTDTQYF	TGTGCCAGCAGCCCTAGAAGGAGTTACACAGATACGCAGTATTTT
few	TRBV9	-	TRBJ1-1	CASSSPSGVGTEAFF	TGTGCCAGCAGCTCCCCATCGGGGGTCGGGACTGAAGCTTTCTTT
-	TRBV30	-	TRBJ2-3	CAWGGGSDTQYF	TGTGCCTGGGGGGGTGGGTCAGATACGCAGTATTTT
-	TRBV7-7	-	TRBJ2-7	CASSRLTAAEQYF	TGTGCCAGCAGCCGACTCACGGCCGCCGAACAGTACTTC
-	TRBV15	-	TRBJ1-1	CATSPQAEGHTEAFF	TGTGCCACCAGCCCCCAGGCGGAGGGTCACACTGAAGCTTTCTTT
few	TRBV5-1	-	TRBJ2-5	CASSLTETQYF	TGCGCCAGCAGCTTGACAGAGACCCAGTACTTC
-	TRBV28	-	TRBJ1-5	CASTNLGGKYSNQPQHF	TGTGCCAGCACCAACCTTGGCGGCAAGTATAGCAATCAGCCCCAGCATTTT
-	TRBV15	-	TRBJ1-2	CATTLDRQANYGYTF	TGTGCCACCACGCTCGATAGGCAAGCTAACTATGGCTACACCTTC
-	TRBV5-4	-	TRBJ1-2	CASGSGAQGIYGYTF	TGTGCCAGCGGATCAGGGGCCCAAGGGATCTATGGCTACACCTTC
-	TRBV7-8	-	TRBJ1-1	CASRPEWALVGTEAFF	TGTGCCAGCAGACCGGAATGGGCCCTGGTGGGCACTGAAGCTTTCTTT
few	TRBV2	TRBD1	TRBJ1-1	CARTGQGTEAFF	TGTGCCAGGACTGGACAGGGCACTGAAGCTTTCTTT
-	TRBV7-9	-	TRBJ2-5	CASSLGVVETQYF	TGTGCCAGCAGCTTAGGGGTGGTGGAGACCCAGTACTTC
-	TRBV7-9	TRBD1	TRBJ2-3	CASSRTGSTDTQYF	TGTGCCAGCAGCCGGACAGGGTCCACAGATACGCAGTATTTT
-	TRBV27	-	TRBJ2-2	CASSSLGLPRDTGELFF	TGTGCCAGCAGTTCCTTGGGACTCCCGAGGGACACCGGGGAGCTGTTTTTT
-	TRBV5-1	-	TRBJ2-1	CASSFSGGNSYNEQFF	TGCGCCAGCAGCTTCTCTGGGGGGAACTCCTACAATGAGCAGTTCTTC
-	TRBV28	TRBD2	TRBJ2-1	CASSLEGGLAGWNSYNEQFF	TGTGCCAGCAGCCTGGAGGGAGGGCTAGCGGGATGGAACTCCTACAATGAGCAGTTCTTC